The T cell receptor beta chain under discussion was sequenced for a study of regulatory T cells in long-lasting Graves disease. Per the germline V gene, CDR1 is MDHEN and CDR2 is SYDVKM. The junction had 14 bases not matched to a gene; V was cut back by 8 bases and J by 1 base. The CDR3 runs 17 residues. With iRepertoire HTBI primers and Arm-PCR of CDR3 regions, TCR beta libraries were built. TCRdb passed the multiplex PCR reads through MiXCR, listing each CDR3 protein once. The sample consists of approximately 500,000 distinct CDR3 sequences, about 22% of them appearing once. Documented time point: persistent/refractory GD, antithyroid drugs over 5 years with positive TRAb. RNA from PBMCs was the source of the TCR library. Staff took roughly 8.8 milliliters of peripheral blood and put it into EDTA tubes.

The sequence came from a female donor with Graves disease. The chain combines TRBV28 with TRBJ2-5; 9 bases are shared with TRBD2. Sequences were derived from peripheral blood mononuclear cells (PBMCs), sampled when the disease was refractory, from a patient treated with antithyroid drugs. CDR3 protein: CASSPSLAGKFQETQYF. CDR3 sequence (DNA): TGTGCCAGCTCACCAAGCCTAGCGGGGAAATTCCAAGAGACCCAGTACTTC.